These 21 T cell receptor beta chains were all obtained from the same sample, sequenced in a study of blood T cell repertoires in COVID-19. Sequenced by immunoSEQ multiplex PCR; TCRdb stores in-frame clones only, minus some. The sample comprises hundreds of thousands of clones, roughly 89% of which are singletons, and around 1.4% rests with the top ten. Material for sequencing was peripheral blood. The receptors here all came from a woman aged 30 to 39 with active or convalescent COVID-19.

This clone was picked up one time. This chain uses TRBV5-1 with TRBJ1-6, with D possibly matching TRBD1 (6 bases). Germline CDR1 and CDR2: SGHRS and YFSETQ. The CDR3 length is 16 residues. Trimming took 0 bases from V and 8 from J, leaving 15 bases between them. The CDR3 nucleotides are TGCGCCAGCAGCTTGGTGGGGGCCCGTTATGATTCACCCCTCCACTTT. Protein product: CASSLVGARYDSPLHF.

This clone occurred a few times. This chain joins TRBV29-1 and TRBJ2-1; 10 bases align to TRBD1. This CDR3 region has 14 residues. J was trimmed by 7 bases and V by 4 bases; bases with no gene match: 7. Germline lookup yields CDR1 SQVTM and CDR2 ANQGSEA. The CDR3 loop is CSVGQGALANEQFF. The CDR3 DNA follows: TGCAGCGTTGGACAGGGGGCGCTCGCTAATGAGCAGTTCTTC.

This chain uses TRBV9 with TRBJ1-1; 10 nucleotides agree with TRBD1. The CDR3 extends over 15 amino acids. J lost 4 bases, V lost 5 bases, and 8 bases had no gene match. Looked up from germline, CDR1 is SGDLS and CDR2 is YYNGEE. The CDR3 region has the DNA TGTGCCAGCAGTGGGACAGGGGCCGCGAGCACTGAAGCTTTCTTT. Translated, it gives CASSGTGAASTEAFF.

The V and J genes are TRBV6-1 and TRBJ1-6; 7 nucleotides line up with TRBD1. Per germline, CDR1 MNHNS and CDR2 SASEGT. V shed 3 bases and J 6 bases; nucleotides not matched to a gene: 8. The CDR3 is 16 amino acids. The CDR3 spells CASSESVWDSNSPLHF. The CDR3 coding sequence is TGTGCCAGCAGTGAGAGCGTTTGGGACAGTAATTCACCCCTCCACTTT.

The gene calls are TRBV29-1 and TRBJ2-3, with a possible D match to TRBD2 (5 bases). CDR3 length: 15 residues. V shed 2 bases and J shed 7 bases, with 19 bases lying between them. Germline CDR1 reads SQVTM; CDR2 reads ANQGSEA. CDR3 DNA: TGCAGCGTTGAACTGCGGGCTAGCCGCCACTATACGCAGTATTTT. Translating it yields CSVELRASRHYTQYF.

This chain uses TRBV3-1 (or the pseudogene TRBV3-2) with TRBJ2-1; the match to TRBD2 covers 13 bases. The CDR3 extends over 17 amino acids. V gave up 4 bases and J gave up 5 bases; unmatched junction bases: 8. Per germline, CDR1 LGHDT and CDR2 YNNKEL (reference sequence). The CDR3 DNA reads as TGTGCCAGCAGCCCCCTTCCCGGGACTAGCGGGAACAATGAGCAGTTCTTC. Translation gives CASSPLPGTSGNNEQFF.

The rearrangement uses TRBV13 and TRBJ1-6; possible D gene TRBD1, 6 bases. The germline V and J ends were trimmed by 1 base and 9 bases, with 10 bases remaining between them. The germline gives CDR1 PRHDT, CDR2 FYEKMQ (reference sequence). The CDR3 is 14 amino acids. The CDR3 DNA sequence: TGTGCCAGCAGCTTAGCGGGGGGCGGTTCACCCCTCCACTTT. It yields the protein CASSLAGGGSPLHF.

The CDR3 DNA reads TGTGCCAGTAGATCGACAGGGGTAGAGACCCAGTACTTC. Translation: CASRSTGVETQYF. The chain is built from TRBV19 and TRBJ2-5, with 8 nucleotides matching TRBD1. Germline trimming cut 6 bases from V and 4 bases from J; bases unmatched to any gene: 4. CDR3 length equals 13 residues. Germline V CDR1 and CDR2: LNHDA, SQIVND (reference sequence).

V usage is TRBV19 and J usage is TRBJ1-1, with D possibly matching TRBD1 (6 bases). V gave up 6 bases and J gave up 0 bases, with 11 bases separating them. Germline-derived CDR1 and CDR2 are LNHDA and SQIVND (reference sequence). The CDR3 has 14 residues. The CDR3: CASRVDSMNTEAFF. In DNA, the CDR3 is TGTGCCAGTAGGGTGGACAGCATGAACACTGAAGCTTTCTTT.

The chain combines TRBV25-1 with TRBJ1-1; TRBD1 is a possible D gene (5 bases). The germline CDR1 and CDR2 sequences are MGHDK and SYGVNS. This CDR3 region has 14 residues. The germline V and J ends were trimmed by 3 bases and 4 bases, with 12 bases remaining between them. CDR3 in amino acids: CASSETAWSTEAFF. The CDR3 bases are TGTGCCAGCAGTGAGACAGCCTGGAGCACTGAAGCTTTCTTT.

V is TRBV18 and J is TRBJ2-1, with a possible D match to TRBD2 (6 bases). The length of the CDR3 is 15 residues. Trimming pared 0 bases from V and 2 bases from J, leaving 8 bases between. Looked up from germline, CDR1 is KGHSH and CDR2 is LQKENI. The CDR3 spells CASSPPGGPYNEQFF. As DNA, the CDR3 is TGTGCCAGCTCACCACCGGGGGGACCCTACAATGAGCAGTTCTTC.

This chain connects TRBV23-1 to TRBJ1-1; the D is unclear. TRBV23-1 is labeled an ORF, and its function is uncertain. The CDR3 is made up of 19 amino acids. V was cut by 0 bases and J by 3 bases, with 23 bases left in between. Here the CDR3 DNA reads TGCGCCAGCAGTCAATCATCTCGTCGGCACCCCTCTAGAGACACTGAAGCTTTCTTT. Amino acid sequence: CASSQSSRRHPSRDTEAFF.

This clone was counted a few times. This chain uses TRBV25-1 with TRBJ1-1; D is ambiguous. With 7 bases removed from V and 3 bases from J, the gap between germline ends came to 9 bases. Germline CDR1 MGHDK, CDR2 SYGVNS. The CDR3 runs to 12 residues. The CDR3 DNA is TGTGCCAGCAAGATTGGGCACACTGAAGCTTTCTTT. Translated, it gives CASKIGHTEAFF.

This chain joins TRBV7-9 and TRBJ1-3; unclear D gene. V shed 6 bases and J shed 0 bases, with 9 bases lying between them. Germline V gene sequence: CDR1 SEHNR, CDR2 FQNEAQ (reference sequence). This CDR3 region has 14 residues. The CDR3: CASRPPVSGNTIYF. CDR3 sequence (DNA): TGTGCCAGCAGGCCCCCAGTCTCTGGAAACACCATATATTTT.

This chain uses TRBV2 with TRBJ1-1; 8 bases are a match to TRBD1. CDR3 length: 13 amino acids. The germline CDR1 and CDR2 sequences are SNHLY and FYNNEI. V lost 6 bases and J lost 0; bases outside the gene matches: 0. This CDR3 is CASRDRVNTEAFF. The CDR3 region has the DNA TGTGCCAGCAGGGACAGGGTGAACACTGAAGCTTTCTTT.

V gene TRBV7-9 combines with J gene TRBJ2-3, with TRBD2 matching 8 bases. Unmatched junction bases numbered 11, after V lost 6 bases and J lost 6 bases. CDR3 length: 15 amino acids. CDR1 and CDR2 (germline): SEHNR, FQNEAQ (reference sequence). CDR3 amino acids: CASSTLSGGDDTQYF. The CDR3, as DNA: TGTGCCAGCAGTACCTTAAGCGGGGGCGACGATACGCAGTATTTT.

This clone was seen at least ten times. CDR3 coding DNA: TGTGCCAGCAGCGAAAGGCTCGAAGGGACAGCGTCTTACGAGCAGTACTTC. Protein product: CASSERLEGTASYEQYF. This chain joins TRBV6-1 and TRBJ2-7, with 7 bases that match TRBD1. The ends lost 6 bases at V and 4 bases at J; junction bases unmatched: 18. Germline CDR1 MNHNS, CDR2 SASEGT. This CDR3 is 17 amino acids long.

V and J are TRBV2 and TRBJ2-5; 9 bases match TRBD1. The CDR3 consists of 12 residues. CDR1 and CDR2 from the germline V gene are SNHLY and FYNNEI. Trimming at V came to 10 bases and at J to 4 bases, leaving 4 bases not matched to a gene. CDR3 nucleotide sequence: TGTGCCACAACAGGGGGCATAGAGACCCAGTACTTC. Protein product: CATTGGIETQYF. The entire variable domain, with the rest obtained from reference TRBV2 and TRBJ2-5, is as follows: EPEVTQTPSHQVTQMGQEVILRCVPISNHLYFYWYRQILGQKVEFLVSFYNNEISEKSEIFDDQFSVERPDGSNFTLKIRSTKLEDSAMYFCATTGGIETQYFGPGTRLLVL.

This chain connects TRBV2 to TRBJ1-2; D unclear. The CDR3 is 13 residues long. Trimming removed 6 bases from V and 4 bases from J, with 12 bases in between. In germline, CDR1 is SNHLY, CDR2 FYNNEI. CDR3 bases: TGTGCCAGCAGCCGCGACAAGATCTATGGCTACACCTTC. Translation: CASSRDKIYGYTF.

The chain is built from TRBV19 and TRBJ1-1; 8 nucleotides match TRBD1. Germline V lookup: CDR1 LNHDA, CDR2 SQIVND (reference sequence). This CDR3 region has 14 residues. Trimming took 1 base from V and 5 from J; bases not matched to a gene: 3. CDR3 residues: CASSIAGGRTEAFF. CDR3 DNA: TGTGCCAGTAGTATAGCAGGGGGCAGGACTGAAGCTTTCTTT.

This clone was observed a single time. The rearrangement links TRBV7-2 to TRBJ1-5, with 7 bases that match TRBD1. Germline V gene sequence: CDR1 SGHTA, CDR2 FQGNSA. This CDR3 is built from 15 residues. V was clipped by 4 bases and J by 0 bases; unmatched bases: 3. This CDR3 reads CASSSQGNSNQPQHF. In nucleotides, the CDR3 is TGTGCCAGCAGCTCACAGGGGAATAGCAATCAGCCCCAGCATTTT.